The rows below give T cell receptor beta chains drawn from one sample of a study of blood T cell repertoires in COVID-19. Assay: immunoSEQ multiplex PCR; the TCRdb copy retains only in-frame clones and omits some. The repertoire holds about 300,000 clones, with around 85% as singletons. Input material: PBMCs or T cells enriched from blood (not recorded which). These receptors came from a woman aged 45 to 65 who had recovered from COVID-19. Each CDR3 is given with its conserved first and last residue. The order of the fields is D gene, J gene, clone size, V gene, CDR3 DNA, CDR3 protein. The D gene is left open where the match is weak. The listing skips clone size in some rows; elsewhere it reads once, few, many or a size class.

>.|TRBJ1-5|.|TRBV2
TGTGCCAGCAGTGAACGGCAGGCCCGGCGTGTGGATCAGCCCCAGCATTTT
CASSERQARRVDQPQHF
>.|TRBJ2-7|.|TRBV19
TGTGCCAGTAGTTCCATTGACACCCGCCCGAAGTACTTC
CASSSIDTRPKYF
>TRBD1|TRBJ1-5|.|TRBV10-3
TGTGCCATCAGTGAAGGGACAGGGTTTCGAAATCAGCCCCAGCATTTT
CAISEGTGFRNQPQHF
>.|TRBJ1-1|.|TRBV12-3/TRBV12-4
TGTGCCAGCAGTACAGGGATTGTCACTGAAGCTTTCTTT
CASSTGIVTEAFF
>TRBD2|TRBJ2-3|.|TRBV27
TGTGCCAGCAGTTCAGCCAATTTAGCGGGGAGGACAGATACGCAGTATTTT
CASSSANLAGRTDTQYF
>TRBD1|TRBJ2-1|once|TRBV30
TGTGCCTGGAGTCCAGCGACAGGGACGTATGAGCAGTTCTTC
CAWSPATGTYEQFF
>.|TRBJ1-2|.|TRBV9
TGTGCCAGCAGCGTAGGCACAGCGGAGAATTATGGCTACACCTTC
CASSVGTAENYGYTF
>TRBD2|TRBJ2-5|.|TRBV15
TGTGCCACCAGCAGAGACGCAAAAGCGGGAGGGACCCAGTACTTC
CATSRDAKAGGTQYF
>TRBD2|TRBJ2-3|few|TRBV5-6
TGTGCCAGCAGCTTGGAGTTGGTAGCGGGGACCACAGATACGCAGTATTTT
CASSLELVAGTTDTQYF
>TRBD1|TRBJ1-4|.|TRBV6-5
TGTGCCAGCAGTTACGGGGACAGGGGGCTTGAAAAACTGTTTTTT
CASSYGDRGLEKLFF
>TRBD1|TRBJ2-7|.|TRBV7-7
TGTGCCAGCAGCCCCGGGACAGAGGGCGAGCAGTACTTC
CASSPGTEGEQYF
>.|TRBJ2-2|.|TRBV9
TGTGCCAGCAGCGTAGGCGGACAGAACACCGGGGAGCTGTTTTTT
CASSVGGQNTGELFF
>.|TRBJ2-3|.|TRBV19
TGTGCCAGTAGTAAAATCCGGGACACTTACTCCACAGATACGCAGTATTTT
CASSKIRDTYSTDTQYF
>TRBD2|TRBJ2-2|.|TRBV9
TGTGCCAGCAGCACCCGGACTAGCGGGAGTGTCACCGGGGAGCTGTTTTTT
CASSTRTSGSVTGELFF
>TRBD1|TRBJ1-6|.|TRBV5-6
TGTGCCAGCAGCTTCGGGACAGGGGATAATTCACCCCTCCACTTT
CASSFGTGDNSPLHF
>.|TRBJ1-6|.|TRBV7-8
TGTGCCAGCAGCCATTATACGTCAGGAAGTTATTCACCCCTCCACTTT
CASSHYTSGSYSPLHF
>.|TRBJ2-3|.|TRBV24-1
TGTGCCACCAGTGATTTTCTCGGGGTTATAGGCACAGATACGCAGTATTTT
CATSDFLGVIGTDTQYF
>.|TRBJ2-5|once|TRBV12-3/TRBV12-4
TGTGCCAGCAGCTCAAACCGGGGAGAGACCCAGTACTTC
CASSSNRGETQYF
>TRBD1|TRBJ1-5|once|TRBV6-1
TGTGCCAGCAGTGAAGAGACAGGGGGCGGGCAGCCCCAGCATTTT
CASSEETGGGQPQHF
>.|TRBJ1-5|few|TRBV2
TGTGCCAGCAGTGTGACAGTCGGTGGGGGGAGCAATCAGCCCCAGCATTTT
CASSVTVGGGSNQPQHF
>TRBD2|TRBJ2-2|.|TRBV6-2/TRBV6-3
TGTGCCAGCAGTTACTCGGTGGCTAGCGGATTCCACACCGGGGAGCTGTTTTTT
CASSYSVASGFHTGELFF
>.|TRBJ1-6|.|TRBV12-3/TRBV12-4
TGTGCCAGCACAGGGGCTAGGAATTCACCCCTCCACTTT
CASTGARNSPLHF
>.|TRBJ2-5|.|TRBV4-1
TGCGCCAGCAGCCAAGGAGGCGAGACCCAGTACTTC
CASSQGGETQYF
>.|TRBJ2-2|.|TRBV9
TGTGCCAGCAGCGTAGGACATTACACCGGGGAGCTGTTTTTT
CASSVGHYTGELFF
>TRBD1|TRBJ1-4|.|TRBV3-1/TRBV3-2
TGTGCCAGCAGCTCTCGAGCGGGACAGGGGTATGAAAAACTGTTTTTT
CASSSRAGQGYEKLFF
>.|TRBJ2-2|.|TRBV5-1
TGCGCCAGCAGCCGCGGGACTGCCGTGGACGGGGAGCTGTTTTTT
CASSRGTAVDGELFF
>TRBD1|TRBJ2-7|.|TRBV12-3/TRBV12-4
TGTGCCAGCAGTTTGGGACAGGGGGTGCAGTACTTC
CASSLGQGVQYF
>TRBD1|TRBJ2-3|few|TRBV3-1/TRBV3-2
TGTGCCAGCAGGGGACAGCCTAGCACAGATACGCAGTATTTT
CASRGQPSTDTQYF
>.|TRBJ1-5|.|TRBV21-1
TGTGCCAGCATCGGACAGCCGTACAGCAATCAGCCCCAGCATTTT
CASIGQPYSNQPQHF
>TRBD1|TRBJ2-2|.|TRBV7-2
TGTGCCAGCAGCTTAGATAGGGGGCGCAGGGAGCTGTTTTTT
CASSLDRGRRELFF
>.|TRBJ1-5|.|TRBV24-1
TGTGCCACCCCGGGAAGGCAACCCAATCAGCCCCAGCATTTT
CATPGRQPNQPQHF
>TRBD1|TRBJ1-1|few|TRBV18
TGTGCCAGCTCCGGACAGGGGACTGAAGCTTTCTTT
CASSGQGTEAFF
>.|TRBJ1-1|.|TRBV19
TGTGCCAGTAGTATCCGAGGGATAAGCACTGAAGCTTTCTTT
CASSIRGISTEAFF
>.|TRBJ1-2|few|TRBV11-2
TGTGCCAGCAGCTTAGAGCGGGTTTCTACTGGCTACACCTTC
CASSLERVSTGYTF
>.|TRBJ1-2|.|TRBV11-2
TGTGCCAGCAGCCAAGAGGGAGCGCGAGGGAGCGGCTACACCTTC
CASSQEGARGSGYTF
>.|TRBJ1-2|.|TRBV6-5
TGTGCCAGCAGGCTACAGGGTTGGAGTGCCTATGGCTACACCTTC
CASRLQGWSAYGYTF
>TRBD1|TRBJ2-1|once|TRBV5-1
TGCGCCAGCCTTGGTGGGACAGGGACCTACAATGAGCAGTTCTTC
CASLGGTGTYNEQFF